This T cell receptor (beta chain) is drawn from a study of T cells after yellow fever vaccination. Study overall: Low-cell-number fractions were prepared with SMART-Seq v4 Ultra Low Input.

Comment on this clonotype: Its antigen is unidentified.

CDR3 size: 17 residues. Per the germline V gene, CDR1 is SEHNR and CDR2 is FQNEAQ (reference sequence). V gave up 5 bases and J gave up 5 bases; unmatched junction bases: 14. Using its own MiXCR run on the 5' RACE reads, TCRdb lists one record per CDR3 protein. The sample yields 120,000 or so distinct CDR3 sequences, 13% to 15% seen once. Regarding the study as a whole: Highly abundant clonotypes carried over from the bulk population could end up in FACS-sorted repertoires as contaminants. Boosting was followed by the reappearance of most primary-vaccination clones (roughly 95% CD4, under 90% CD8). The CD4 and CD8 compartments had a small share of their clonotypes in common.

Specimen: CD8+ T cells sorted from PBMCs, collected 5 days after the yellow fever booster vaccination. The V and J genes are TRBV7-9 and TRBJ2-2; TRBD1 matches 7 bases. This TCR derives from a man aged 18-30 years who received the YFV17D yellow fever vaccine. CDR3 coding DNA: TGTGCCAGCAGCCAATACGCCTTTACAGGGGAAACCGGGGAGCTGTTTTTT. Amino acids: CASSQYAFTGETGELFF.